Sequencing of this T cell receptor beta chain was carried out in a study of vaccination and CD4 T cells after COVID-19. Cultured CD4+ T cell DNA was sequenced using the Oncomine TCR Beta short-read assay. TCRdb independently ran MiXCR on the PCR reads; one entry per CDR3 protein. The profile covers some 4,000 distinct CDR3 sequences, with 17% appearing a single time and under 25% taken by the ten largest. This clonotype was observed a few times. Its antigen is unknown. Treatment specified: roughly 10-day PBMC culture with coronavirus spike peptide pools or control peptides (ViraFEST assay). The culture of around 2 million PBMCs per well included 8.5 to 10 IU/ml IL-2 and about 9.8 ug/ml peptide pools. The sequencing sample was made of CD4+ T cells from blood, cultured in vitro. This TCR was recovered from a human donor who had recovered from COVID-19.

The CDR3 is CASKEAYPSSYEQYF. In DNA form, the CDR3 reads TGTGCCAGCAAGGAGGCCTATCCGAGCTCCTACGAGCAGTACTTC. This rearrangement joins TRBV2 to TRBJ2-7; maybe TRBD2 (5 bases). Germline V CDR1 and CDR2: SNHLY, FYNNEI. There are 15 residues in the CDR3. Deletions cut 7 bases from V and 0 bases from J, with 16 bases between. The full variable domain, rest sourced from reference TRBV2 and TRBJ2-7, is EPEVTQTPSHQVTQMGQEVILRCVPISNHLYFYWYRQILGQKVEFLVSFYNNEISEKSEIFDDQFSVERPDGSNFTLKIRSTKLEDSAMYFCASKEAYPSSYEQYFGPGTRLTVT.